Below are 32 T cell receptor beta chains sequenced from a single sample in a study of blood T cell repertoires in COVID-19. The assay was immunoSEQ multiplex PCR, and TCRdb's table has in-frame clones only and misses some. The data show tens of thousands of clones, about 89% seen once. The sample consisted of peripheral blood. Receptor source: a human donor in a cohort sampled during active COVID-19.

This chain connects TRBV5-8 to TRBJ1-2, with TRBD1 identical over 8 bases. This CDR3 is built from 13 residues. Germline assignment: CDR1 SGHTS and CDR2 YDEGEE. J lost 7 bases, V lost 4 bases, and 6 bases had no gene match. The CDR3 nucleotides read TGTGCCAGCAGCCTCCAGGGGGCGAGTGGCTACACCTTC. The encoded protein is CASSLQGASGYTF.

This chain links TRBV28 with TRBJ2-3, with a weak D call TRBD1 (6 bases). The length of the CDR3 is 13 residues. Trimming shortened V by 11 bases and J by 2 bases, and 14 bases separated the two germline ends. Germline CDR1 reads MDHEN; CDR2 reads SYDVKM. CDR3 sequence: CASGLGHTDTQYF. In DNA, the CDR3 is TGTGCCTCAGGATTGGGACACACAGATACGCAGTATTTT.

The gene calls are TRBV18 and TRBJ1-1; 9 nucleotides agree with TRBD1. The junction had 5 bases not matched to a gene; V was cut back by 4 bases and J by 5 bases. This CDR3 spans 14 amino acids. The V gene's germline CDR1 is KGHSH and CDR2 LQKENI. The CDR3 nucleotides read TGTGCCAGCTCACAGGGACAGGGTTTGACTGAAGCTTTCTTT. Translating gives CASSQGQGLTEAFF.

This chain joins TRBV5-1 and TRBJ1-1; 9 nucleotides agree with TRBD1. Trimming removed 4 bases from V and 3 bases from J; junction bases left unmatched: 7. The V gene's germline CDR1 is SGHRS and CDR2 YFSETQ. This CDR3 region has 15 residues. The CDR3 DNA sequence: TGCGCCAGCAGCGAATCGGGACAGGGAGACACTGAAGCTTTCTTT. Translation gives CASSESGQGDTEAFF.

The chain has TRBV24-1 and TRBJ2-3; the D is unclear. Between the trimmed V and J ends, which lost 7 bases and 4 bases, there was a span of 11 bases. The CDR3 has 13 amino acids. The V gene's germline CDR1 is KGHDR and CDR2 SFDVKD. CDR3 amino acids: CATRSLQSDTQYF. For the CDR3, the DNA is TGTGCCACCAGATCCCTCCAGTCAGATACGCAGTATTTT.

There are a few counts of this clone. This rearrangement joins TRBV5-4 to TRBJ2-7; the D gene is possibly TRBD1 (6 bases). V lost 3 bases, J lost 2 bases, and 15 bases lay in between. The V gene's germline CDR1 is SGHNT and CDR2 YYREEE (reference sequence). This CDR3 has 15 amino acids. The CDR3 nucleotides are TGTGCCAGCAGCTCGCCCGCACAGGGCCCCTACGAGCAGTACGTC. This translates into CASSSPAQGPYEQYV.

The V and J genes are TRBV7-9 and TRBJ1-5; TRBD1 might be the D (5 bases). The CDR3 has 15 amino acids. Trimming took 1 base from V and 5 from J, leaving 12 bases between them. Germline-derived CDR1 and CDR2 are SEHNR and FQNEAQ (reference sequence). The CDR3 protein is CASSLEFSGDQPQHF. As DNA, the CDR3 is TGTGCCAGCAGCTTAGAATTTTCGGGGGATCAGCCCCAGCATTTT. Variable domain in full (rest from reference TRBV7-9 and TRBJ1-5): DTGVSQNPRHKITKRGQNVTFRCDPISEHNRLYWYRQTLGQGPEFLTYFQNEAQLEKSRLLSDRFSAERPKGSFSTLEIQRTEQGDSAMYLCASSLEFSGDQPQHFGDGTRLSIL.

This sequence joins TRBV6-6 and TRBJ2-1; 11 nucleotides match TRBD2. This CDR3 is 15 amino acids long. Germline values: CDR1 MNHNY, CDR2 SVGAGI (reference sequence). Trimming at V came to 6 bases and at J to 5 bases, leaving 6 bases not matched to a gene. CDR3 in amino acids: CASRVTSGANNEQFF. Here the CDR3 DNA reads TGTGCCAGCAGGGTGACTAGCGGGGCCAACAATGAGCAGTTCTTC.

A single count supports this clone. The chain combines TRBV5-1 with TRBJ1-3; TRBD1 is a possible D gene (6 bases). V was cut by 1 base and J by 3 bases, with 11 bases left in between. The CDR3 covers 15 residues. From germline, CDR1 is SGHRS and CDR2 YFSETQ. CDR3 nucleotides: TGCGCCAGCAGCTTGATCGGGACAAATGGAAACACCATATATTTT. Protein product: CASSLIGTNGNTIYF.

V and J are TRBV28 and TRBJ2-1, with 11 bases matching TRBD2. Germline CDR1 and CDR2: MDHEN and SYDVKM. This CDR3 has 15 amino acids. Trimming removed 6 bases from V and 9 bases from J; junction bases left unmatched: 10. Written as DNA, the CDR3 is TGTGCCAGCAGCCGTAGCGGGGGGGCCCTAGGTGAGCAGTTCTTC. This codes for CASSRSGGALGEQFF.

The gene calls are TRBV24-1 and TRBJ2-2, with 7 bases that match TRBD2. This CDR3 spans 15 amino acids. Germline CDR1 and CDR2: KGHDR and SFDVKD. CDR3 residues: CACTGGSMDTGELFF. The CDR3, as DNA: TGTGCGTGCACTGGCGGGAGTATGGACACCGGGGAGCTGTTTTTT.

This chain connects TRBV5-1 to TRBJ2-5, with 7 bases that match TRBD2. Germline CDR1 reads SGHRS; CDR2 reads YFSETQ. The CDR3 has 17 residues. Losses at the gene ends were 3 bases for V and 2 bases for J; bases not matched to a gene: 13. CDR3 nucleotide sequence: TGCGCCAGCAGCTGGGGCGGGACTACTATACGTCAAGAGACCCAGTACTTC. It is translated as CASSWGGTTIRQETQYF. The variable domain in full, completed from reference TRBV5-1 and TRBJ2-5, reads KAGVTQTPRYLIKTRGQQVTLSCSPISGHRSVSWYQQTPGQGLQFLFEYFSETQRNKGNFPGRFSGRQFSNSRSEMNVSTLELGDSALYLCASSWGGTTIRQETQYFGPGTRLLVL.

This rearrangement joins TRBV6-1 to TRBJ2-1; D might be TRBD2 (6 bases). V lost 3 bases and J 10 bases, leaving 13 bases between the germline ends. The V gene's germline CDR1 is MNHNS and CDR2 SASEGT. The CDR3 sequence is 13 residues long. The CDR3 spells CASSDGGIREQFF. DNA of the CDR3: TGTGCCAGCAGTGATGGCGGGATCCGGGAGCAGTTCTTC.

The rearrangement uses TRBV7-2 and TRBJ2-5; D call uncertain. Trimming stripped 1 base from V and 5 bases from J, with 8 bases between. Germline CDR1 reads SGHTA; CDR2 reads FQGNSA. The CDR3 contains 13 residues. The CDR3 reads CASSLGSGETQYF. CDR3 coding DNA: TGTGCCAGCAGCTTAGGGTCAGGTGAGACCCAGTACTTC.

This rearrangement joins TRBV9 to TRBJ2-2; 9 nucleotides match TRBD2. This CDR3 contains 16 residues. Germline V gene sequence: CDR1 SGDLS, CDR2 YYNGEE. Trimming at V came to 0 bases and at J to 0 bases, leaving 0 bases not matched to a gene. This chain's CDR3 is CASSVASGANTGELFF. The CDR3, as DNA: TGTGCCAGCAGCGTAGCTAGCGGGGCGAACACCGGGGAGCTGTTTTTT.

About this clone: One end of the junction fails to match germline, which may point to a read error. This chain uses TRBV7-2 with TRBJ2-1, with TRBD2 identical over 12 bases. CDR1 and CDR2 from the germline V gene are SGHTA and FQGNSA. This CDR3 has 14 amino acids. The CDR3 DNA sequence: TGTGCCAGCAGCCTAGCGGGAGGGATCGTTGAGCAGTTCTTC. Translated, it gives CASSLAGGIVEQFF. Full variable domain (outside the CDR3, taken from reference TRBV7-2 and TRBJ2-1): GAGVSQSPSNKVTEKGKDVELRCDPISGHTALYWYRQSLGQGLEFLIYFQGNSAPDKSGLPSDRFSAERTGGSVSTLTIQRTQQEDSAVYLCASSLAGGIVEQFFGPGTRLTVL.

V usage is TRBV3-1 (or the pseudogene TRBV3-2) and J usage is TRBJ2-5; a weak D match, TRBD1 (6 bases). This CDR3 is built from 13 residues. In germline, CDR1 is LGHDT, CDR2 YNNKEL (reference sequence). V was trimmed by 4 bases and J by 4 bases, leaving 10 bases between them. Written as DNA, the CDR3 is TGTGCCAGCAGCCTGACAGGACGAGAGACCCAGTACTTC. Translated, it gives CASSLTGRETQYF.

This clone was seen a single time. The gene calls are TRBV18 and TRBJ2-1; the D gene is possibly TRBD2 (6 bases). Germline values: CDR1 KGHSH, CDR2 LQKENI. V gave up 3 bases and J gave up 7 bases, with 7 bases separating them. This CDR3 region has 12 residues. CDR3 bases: TGTGCCAGCTCACCTGGGGGGAATGAGCAGTTCTTC. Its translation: CASSPGGNEQFF.

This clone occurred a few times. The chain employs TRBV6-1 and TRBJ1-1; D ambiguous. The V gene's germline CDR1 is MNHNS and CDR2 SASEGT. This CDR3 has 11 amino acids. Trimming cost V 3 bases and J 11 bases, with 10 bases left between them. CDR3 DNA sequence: TGTGCCAGCAGTGACACGGTGCGGGCTTTCTTT. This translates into CASSDTVRAFF.

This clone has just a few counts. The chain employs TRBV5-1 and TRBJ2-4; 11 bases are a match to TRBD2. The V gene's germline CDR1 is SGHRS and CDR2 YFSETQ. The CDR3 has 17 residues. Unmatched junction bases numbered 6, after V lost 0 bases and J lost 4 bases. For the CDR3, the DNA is TGCGCCAGCAGCTTGGCCGGGCTAGCGGGAGGTAAAAACATTCAGTACTTC. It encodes CASSLAGLAGGKNIQYF.

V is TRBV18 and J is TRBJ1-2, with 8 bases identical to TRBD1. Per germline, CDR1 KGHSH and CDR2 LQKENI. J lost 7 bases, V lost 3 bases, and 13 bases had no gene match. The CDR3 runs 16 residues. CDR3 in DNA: TGTGCCAGCTCACCGGACAGGGTCGGAAATTTCGGTGGCTACACCTTC. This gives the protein CASSPDRVGNFGGYTF.

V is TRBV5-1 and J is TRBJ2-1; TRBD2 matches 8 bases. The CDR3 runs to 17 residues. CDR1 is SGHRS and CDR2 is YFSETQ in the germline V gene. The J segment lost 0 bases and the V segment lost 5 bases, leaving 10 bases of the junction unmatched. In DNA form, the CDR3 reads TGCGCCAGCAGTTCTACTTTAGCGGGGAGCTCCTACAATGAGCAGTTCTTC. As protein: CASSSTLAGSSYNEQFF. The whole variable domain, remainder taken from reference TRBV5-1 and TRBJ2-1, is KAGVTQTPRYLIKTRGQQVTLSCSPISGHRSVSWYQQTPGQGLQFLFEYFSETQRNKGNFPGRFSGRQFSNSRSEMNVSTLELGDSALYLCASSSTLAGSSYNEQFFGPGTRLTVL.

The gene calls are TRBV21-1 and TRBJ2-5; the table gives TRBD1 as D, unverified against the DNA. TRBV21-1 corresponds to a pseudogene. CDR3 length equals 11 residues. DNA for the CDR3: TGTGCCCGTCAGGGTAGAGAGACCCAGTACTTC. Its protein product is CARQGRETQYF.

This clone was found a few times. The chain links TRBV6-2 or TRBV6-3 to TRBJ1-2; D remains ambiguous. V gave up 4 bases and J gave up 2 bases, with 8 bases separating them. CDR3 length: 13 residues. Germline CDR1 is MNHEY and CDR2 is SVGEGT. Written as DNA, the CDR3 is TGTGCCAGCAGTTCTTTTCTCAACTATGGCTACACCTTC. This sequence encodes CASSSFLNYGYTF.

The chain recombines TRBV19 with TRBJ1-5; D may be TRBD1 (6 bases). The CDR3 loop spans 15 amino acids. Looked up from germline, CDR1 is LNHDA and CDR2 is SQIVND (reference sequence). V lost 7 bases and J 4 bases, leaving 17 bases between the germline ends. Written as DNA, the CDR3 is TGTGCCAGTACCCCGACAGGAATCACAAATCAGCCCCAGCATTTT. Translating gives CASTPTGITNQPQHF.

The CDR3 loop is CASSLDGQIGNTIYF. Here the CDR3 DNA reads TGCGCCAGCAGCTTGGATGGACAGATTGGAAACACCATATATTTT. V is TRBV5-1 and J is TRBJ1-3; TRBD1 might be the D (6 bases). The length of the CDR3 is 15 residues. V lost 0 bases, J lost 3 bases, and 10 bases lay in between. Germline V gene sequence: CDR1 SGHRS, CDR2 YFSETQ. The full variable domain, its missing parts supplied by reference TRBV5-1 and TRBJ1-3, is KAGVTQTPRYLIKTRGQQVTLSCSPISGHRSVSWYQQTPGQGLQFLFEYFSETQRNKGNFPGRFSGRQFSNSRSEMNVSTLELGDSALYLCASSLDGQIGNTIYFGEGSWLTVV.

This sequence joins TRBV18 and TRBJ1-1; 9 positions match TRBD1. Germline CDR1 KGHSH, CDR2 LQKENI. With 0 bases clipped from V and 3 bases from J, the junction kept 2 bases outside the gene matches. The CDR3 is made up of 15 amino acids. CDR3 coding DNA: TGTGCCAGCTCACCACCGGGACAGGGTGACACTGAAGCTTTCTTT. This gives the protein CASSPPGQGDTEAFF.

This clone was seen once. The DNA for the CDR3 is TGTGCCAGTAGTATAATGGGGGAGGGGAGCAATCAGCCCCAGCATTTT. Encoded protein: CASSIMGEGSNQPQHF. The J gene is TRBJ1-5, the V gene TRBV19, with D possibly being TRBD1 (5 bases). Germline CDR1 is LNHDA and CDR2 is SQIVND (reference sequence). The V end lost 2 bases, the J end lost 1 base, and 12 bases lay between the germline ends. The CDR3 loop spans 16 amino acids.

CDR3 in DNA: TGTGCCAGTAGTATGGCGACTAGATATATCAATGAGCAGTTCTTC. Protein sequence: CASSMATRYINEQFF. This sequence joins TRBV19 and TRBJ2-1; D is possibly TRBD2 (6 bases). CDR3 length: 15 amino acids. V lost 3 bases to trimming and J lost 6 bases, with 15 bases between them. From germline, CDR1 is LNHDA and CDR2 SQIVND (reference sequence).

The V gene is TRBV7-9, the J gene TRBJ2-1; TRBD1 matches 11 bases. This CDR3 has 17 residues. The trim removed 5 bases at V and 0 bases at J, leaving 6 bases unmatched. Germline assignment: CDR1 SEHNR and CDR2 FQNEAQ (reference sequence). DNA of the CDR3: TGTGCCAGCAGCAGCGGGACAGGGGGGCTCTCCTACAATGAGCAGTTCTTC. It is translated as CASSSGTGGLSYNEQFF. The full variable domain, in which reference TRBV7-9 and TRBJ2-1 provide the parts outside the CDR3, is DTGVSQNPRHKITKRGQNVTFRCDPISEHNRLYWYRQTLGQGPEFLTYFQNEAQLEKSRLLSDRFSAERPKGSFSTLEIQRTEQGDSAMYLCASSSGTGGLSYNEQFFGPGTRLTVL.

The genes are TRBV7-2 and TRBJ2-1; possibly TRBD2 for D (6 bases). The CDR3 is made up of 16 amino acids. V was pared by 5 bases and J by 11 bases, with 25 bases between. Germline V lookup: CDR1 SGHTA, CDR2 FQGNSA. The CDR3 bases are TGTGCCAGCAGCGACCAAGAGGGACTTATCGGTAATCAGCAGTTCTTC. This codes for CASSDQEGLIGNQQFF.

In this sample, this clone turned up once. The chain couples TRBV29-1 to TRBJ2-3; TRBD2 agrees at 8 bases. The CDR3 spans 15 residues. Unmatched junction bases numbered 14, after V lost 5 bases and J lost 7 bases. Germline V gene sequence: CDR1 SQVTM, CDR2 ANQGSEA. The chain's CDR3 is CSVRNSGDGPYTQYF. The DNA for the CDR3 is TGCAGCGTTCGAAATAGCGGGGATGGGCCCTATACGCAGTATTTT.